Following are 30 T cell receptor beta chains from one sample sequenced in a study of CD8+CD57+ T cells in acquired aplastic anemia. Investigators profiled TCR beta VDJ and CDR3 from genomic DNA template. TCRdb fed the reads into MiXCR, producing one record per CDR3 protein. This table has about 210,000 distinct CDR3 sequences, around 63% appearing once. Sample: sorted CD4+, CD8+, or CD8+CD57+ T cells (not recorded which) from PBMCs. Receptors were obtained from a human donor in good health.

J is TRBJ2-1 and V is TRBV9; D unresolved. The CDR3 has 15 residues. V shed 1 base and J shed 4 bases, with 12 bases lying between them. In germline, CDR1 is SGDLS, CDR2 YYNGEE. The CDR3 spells CASSVFGQAYNEQFF. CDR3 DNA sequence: TGTGCCAGCAGCGTATTCGGGCAGGCATACAATGAGCAGTTCTTC.

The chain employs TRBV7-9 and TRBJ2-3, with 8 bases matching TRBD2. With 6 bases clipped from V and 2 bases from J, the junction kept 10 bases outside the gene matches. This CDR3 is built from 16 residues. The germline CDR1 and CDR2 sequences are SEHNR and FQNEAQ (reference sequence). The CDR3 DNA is TGTGCCAGCAGTCCGAGCGGGAGAGGGGACACAGATACGCAGTATTTT. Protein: CASSPSGRGDTDTQYF.

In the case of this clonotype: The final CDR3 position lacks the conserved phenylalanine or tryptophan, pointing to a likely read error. The CDR3 is CASSLRAGLLSGELFL. DNA of the CDR3: TGTGCCAGCAGCTTAAGGGCGGGACTACTTTCCGGGGAGCTGTTTCTT. This chain links TRBV7-3 with TRBJ2-2, with 7 bases identical to TRBD2. V lost 1 base and J lost 6; bases outside the gene matches: 8. The CDR3 totals 16 residues. CDR1 is SGHTA, CDR2 FQGTGA, per germline.

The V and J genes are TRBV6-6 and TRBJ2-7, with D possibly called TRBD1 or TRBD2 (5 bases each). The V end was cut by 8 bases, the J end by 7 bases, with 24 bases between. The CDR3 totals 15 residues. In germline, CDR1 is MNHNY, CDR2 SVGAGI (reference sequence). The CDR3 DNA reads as TGTGCCAGCTGGGGGTGGGGCCTAAAGCACCATGAGCAGTACTTC. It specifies CASWGWGLKHHEQYF.

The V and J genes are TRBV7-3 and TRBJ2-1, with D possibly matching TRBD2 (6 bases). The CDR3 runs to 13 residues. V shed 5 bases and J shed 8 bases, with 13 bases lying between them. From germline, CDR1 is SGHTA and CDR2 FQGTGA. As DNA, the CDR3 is TGTGCCAGCAGCCGGGACTGGGCGGATGAGCAGTTCTTC. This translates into CASSRDWADEQFF.

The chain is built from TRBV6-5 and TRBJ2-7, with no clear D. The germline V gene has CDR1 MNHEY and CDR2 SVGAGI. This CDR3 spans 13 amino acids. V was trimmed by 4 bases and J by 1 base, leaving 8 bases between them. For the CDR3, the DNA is TGTGCCAGCAGTTTCGACCGTTCCTACGAGCAGTACTTC. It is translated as CASSFDRSYEQYF.

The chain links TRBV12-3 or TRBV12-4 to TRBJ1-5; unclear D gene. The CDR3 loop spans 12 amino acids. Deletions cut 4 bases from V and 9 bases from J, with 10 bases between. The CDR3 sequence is CASSSYSGPQHF. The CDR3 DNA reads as TGTGCCAGCAGTTCCTACTCGGGGCCCCAGCATTTT.

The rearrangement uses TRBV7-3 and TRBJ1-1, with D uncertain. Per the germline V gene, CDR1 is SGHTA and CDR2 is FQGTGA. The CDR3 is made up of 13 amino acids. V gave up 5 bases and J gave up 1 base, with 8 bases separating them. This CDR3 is CASSAESNTEAFF. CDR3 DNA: TGTGCCAGCAGCGCTGAATCGAACACTGAAGCTTTCTTT.

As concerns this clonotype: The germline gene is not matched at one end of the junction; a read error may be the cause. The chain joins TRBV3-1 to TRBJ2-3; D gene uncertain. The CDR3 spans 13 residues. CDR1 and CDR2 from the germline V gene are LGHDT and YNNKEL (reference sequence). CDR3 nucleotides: TGTGCCGGCAGGCCAAGTACGACAGATACGCAGTATTTT. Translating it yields CAGRPSTTDTQYF.

CDR3 in amino acids: CASRWGQGLETQYF. CDR3 bases: TGCGCCAGTCGGTGGGGACAGGGGCTGGAGACCCAGTACTTC. This chain joins TRBV10-1 and TRBJ2-5; 10 bases match TRBD1. V was clipped by 9 bases and J by 5 bases; unmatched bases: 9. From germline, CDR1 is WNHNN and CDR2 SYGVQD (reference sequence). The CDR3 loop spans 14 amino acids.

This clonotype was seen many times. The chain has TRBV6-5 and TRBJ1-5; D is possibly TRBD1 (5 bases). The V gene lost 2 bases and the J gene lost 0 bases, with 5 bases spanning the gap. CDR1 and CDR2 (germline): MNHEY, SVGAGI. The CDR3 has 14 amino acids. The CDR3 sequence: CASSYGGSNQPQHF. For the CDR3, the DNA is TGTGCCAGCAGTTACGGGGGTAGCAATCAGCCCCAGCATTTT.

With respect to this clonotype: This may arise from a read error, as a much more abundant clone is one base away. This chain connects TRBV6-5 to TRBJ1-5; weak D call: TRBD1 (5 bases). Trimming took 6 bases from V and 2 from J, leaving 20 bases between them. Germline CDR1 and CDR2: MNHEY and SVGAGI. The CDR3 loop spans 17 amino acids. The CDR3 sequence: CASRQSLAGSCNQPQHF. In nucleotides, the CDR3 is TGTGCCAGCAGACAGTCTTTGGCAGGGAGTTGCAATCAGCCCCAGCATTTT.

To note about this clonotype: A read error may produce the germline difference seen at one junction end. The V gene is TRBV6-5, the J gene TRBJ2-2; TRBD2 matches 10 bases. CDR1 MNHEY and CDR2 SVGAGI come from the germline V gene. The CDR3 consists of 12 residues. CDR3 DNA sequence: TGTGCCAGCAGTGACGTAGCGGGGGGGCTGTTTTTT. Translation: CASSDVAGGLFF.

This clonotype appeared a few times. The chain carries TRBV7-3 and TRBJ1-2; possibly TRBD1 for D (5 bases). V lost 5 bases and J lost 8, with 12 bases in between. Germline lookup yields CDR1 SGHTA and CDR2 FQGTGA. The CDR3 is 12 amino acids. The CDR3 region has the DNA TGTGCCAGCAGCGCCGGGGGAGCGGGCTACACCTTC. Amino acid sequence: CASSAGGAGYTF. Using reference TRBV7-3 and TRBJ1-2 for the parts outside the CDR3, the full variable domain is GAGVSQTPSNKVTEKGKYVELRCDPISGHTALYWYRQSLGQGPEFLIYFQGTGAADDSGLPNDRFFAVRPEGSVSTLKIQRTERGDSAVYLCASSAGGAGYTFGSGTRLTVV.

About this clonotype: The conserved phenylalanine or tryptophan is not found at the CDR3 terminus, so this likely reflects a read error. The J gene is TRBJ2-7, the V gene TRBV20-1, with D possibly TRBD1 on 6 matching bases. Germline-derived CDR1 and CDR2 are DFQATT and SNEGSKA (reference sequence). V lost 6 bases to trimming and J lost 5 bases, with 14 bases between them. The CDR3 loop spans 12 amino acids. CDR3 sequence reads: CSATTGINEQYS. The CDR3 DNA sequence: TGCAGTGCCACAACAGGGATAAACGAGCAGTACTCC.

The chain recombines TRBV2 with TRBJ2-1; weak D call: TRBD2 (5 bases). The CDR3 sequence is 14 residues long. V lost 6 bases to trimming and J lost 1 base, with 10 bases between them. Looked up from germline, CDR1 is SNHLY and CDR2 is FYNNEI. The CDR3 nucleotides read TGTGCCAGCAGGCTTGAGCGGTCCTACAATGAGCAGTTCTTC. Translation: CASRLERSYNEQFF.

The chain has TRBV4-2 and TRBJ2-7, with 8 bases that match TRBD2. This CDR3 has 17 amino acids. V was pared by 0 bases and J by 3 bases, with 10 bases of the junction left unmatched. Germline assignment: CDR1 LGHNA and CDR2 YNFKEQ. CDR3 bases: TGTGCCAGCAGCCAAGAAGCGCTTAGCGGGACGGGCTACGAGCAGTACTTC. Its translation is CASSQEALSGTGYEQYF.

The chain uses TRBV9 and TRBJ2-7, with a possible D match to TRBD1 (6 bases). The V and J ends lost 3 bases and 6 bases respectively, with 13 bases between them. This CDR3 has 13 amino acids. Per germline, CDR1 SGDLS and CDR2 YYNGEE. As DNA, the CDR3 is TGTGCCAGCAGCGCTACACAGGGCGGCGAGCAGTACTTC. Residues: CASSATQGGEQYF.

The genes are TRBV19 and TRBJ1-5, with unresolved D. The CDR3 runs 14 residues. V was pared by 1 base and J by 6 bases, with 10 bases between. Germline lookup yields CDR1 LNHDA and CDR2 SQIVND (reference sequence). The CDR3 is CASSIGRLSQPQHF. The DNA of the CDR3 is TGTGCCAGTAGTATAGGCAGGCTGAGTCAGCCCCAGCATTTT.

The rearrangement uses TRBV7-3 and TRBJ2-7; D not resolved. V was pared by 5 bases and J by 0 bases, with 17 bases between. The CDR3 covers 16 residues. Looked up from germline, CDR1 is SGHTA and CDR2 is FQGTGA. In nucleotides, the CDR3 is TGTGCCAGCAGCCCACGGTTTATCTTAAACTCCTACGAGCAGTACTTC. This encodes CASSPRFILNSYEQYF.

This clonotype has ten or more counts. The DNA for the CDR3 is TGTGCCAGTAGTATTGGGACAAACTACGAGCAGTACTTC. This sequence encodes CASSIGTNYEQYF. The chain joins TRBV19 to TRBJ2-7, with a possible D match to TRBD1 (6 bases). Per germline, CDR1 LNHDA and CDR2 SQIVND (reference sequence). V dropped 3 bases and J dropped 3 bases, with 9 bases sitting between them. The CDR3 contains 13 residues.

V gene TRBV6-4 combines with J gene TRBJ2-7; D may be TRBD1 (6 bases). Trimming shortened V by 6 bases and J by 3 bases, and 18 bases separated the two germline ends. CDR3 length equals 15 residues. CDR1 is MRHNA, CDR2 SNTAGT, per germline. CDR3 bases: TGTGCCAGCAGCGGTACAGGGTTTCGTTTCTACGAGCAGTACTTC. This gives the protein CASSGTGFRFYEQYF.

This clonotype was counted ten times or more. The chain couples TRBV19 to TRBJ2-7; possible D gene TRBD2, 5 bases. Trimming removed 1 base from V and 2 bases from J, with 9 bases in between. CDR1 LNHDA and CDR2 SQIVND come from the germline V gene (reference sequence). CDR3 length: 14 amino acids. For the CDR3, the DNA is TGTGCCAGTAGTATAGCGGGGTTACCCTACGAGCAGTACTTC. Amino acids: CASSIAGLPYEQYF.

The CDR3 loop reads CSVETGNTEAFF. The CDR3 region has the DNA TGCAGCGTGGAGACAGGGAACACTGAAGCTTTCTTT. J is TRBJ1-1 and V is TRBV29-1; D is possibly TRBD1 (6 bases). The CDR3 is 12 residues long. The V gene's germline CDR1 is SQVTM and CDR2 ANQGSEA. V dropped 6 bases and J dropped 1 base, with 9 bases sitting between them. Full variable domain (missing parts from reference TRBV29-1 and TRBJ1-1): SAVISQKPSRDICQRGTSLTIQCQVDSQVTMMFWYRQQPGQSLTLIATANQGSEATYESGFVIDKFPISRPNLTFSTLTVSNMSPEDSSIYLCSVETGNTEAFFGQGTRLTVV.

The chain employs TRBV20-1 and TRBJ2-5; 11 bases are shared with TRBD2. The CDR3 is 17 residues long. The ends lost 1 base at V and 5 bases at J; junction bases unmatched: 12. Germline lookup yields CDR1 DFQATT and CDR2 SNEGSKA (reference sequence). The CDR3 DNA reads TGCAGTGCTAGAGTGGGTCGGGTGTCTAGCGGGAGGGAGACCCAGTACTTC. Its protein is CSARVGRVSSGRETQYF.

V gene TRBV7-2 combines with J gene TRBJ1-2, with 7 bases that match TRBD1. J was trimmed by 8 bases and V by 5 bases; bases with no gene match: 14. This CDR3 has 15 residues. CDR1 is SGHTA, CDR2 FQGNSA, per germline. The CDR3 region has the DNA TGTGCCAGCAGCCACCCGGGGCAGGGGGTTCTCGGCTACACCTTC. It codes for CASSHPGQGVLGYTF. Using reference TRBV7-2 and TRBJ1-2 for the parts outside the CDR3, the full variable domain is GAGVSQSPSNKVTEKGKDVELRCDPISGHTALYWYRQSLGQGLEFLIYFQGNSAPDKSGLPSDRFSAERTGGSVSTLTIQRTQQEDSAVYLCASSHPGQGVLGYTFGSGTRLTVV.

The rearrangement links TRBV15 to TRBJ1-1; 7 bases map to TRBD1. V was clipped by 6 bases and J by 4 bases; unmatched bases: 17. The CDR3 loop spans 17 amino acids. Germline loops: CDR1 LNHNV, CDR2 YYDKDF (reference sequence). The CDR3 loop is CATSPNLVDRVFTEAFF. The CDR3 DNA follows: TGTGCCACCAGTCCGAATCTGGTAGACAGGGTGTTCACTGAAGCTTTCTTT.

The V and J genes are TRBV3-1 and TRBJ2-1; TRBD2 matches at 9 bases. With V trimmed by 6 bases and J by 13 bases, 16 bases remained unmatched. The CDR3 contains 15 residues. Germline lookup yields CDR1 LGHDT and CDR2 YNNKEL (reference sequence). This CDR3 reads CASSLSPVGLANQFF. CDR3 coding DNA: TGTGCCAGCAGTTTATCCCCGGTAGGACTAGCGAATCAGTTCTTC.

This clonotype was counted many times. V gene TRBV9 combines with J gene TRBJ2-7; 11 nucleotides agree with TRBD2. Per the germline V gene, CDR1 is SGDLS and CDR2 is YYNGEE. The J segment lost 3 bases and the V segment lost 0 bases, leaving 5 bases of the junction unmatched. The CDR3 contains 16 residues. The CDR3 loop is CASSVDTSGGYYEQYF. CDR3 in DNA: TGTGCCAGCAGCGTAGACACTAGCGGGGGCTACTACGAGCAGTACTTC.

CDR3 protein: CASSLALWVSYEQYF. The CDR3 nucleotides read TGTGCCAGCAGCTTAGCTCTCTGGGTCTCCTACGAGCAGTACTTC. The V call is TRBV7-8, the J call TRBJ2-7; D gene ambiguous. Looked up from germline, CDR1 is SGHVS and CDR2 is FQNEAQ. Trimming left V 0 bases short and J 0 bases short, with 9 bases between. This CDR3 has 15 amino acids.